This TCR beta chain was captured by sequencing in a study of T-cell memory formation after mild COVID-19. General study results and limits: Certain responding clones were present in pre-infection memory, suggesting participation of cross-reactive memory. Nothing showed for sure that second-wave clones peaking on day 37 were SARS-CoV-2 specific. Contracting CD4+ clones lay largely in CM and EM, with CD8+ ones residing in EMRA.

Points on this clonotype: No antigen is known for it.

V lost 5 bases and J lost 7, with 8 bases in between. This CDR3 is 11 amino acids long. Germline CDR1 and CDR2: MNHEY and SVGEGT. MiXCR was run by TCRdb on the 5' RACE reads, yielding one entry per CDR3 protein. The sample records 200,000 to 250,000 distinct CDR3 sequences, 15% being singletons. Sequencing was done on a sample of PBMCs or a T cell subset sorted from them (not recorded which). This chain connects TRBV6-2 or TRBV6-3 to TRBJ1-1; weak D call: TRBD1 (5 bases). This TCR derives from an adult woman who had mild COVID-19 (a few samples of this study predate the infection). Cell type and time point are not known. The CDR3 DNA sequence: TGTGCCAGCAGTCCAGGGTTTGAAGCTTTCTTT. Protein: CASSPGFEAFF.